The clone carrying this TCR beta chain was recorded a few times. A much larger clone lies a single base off, so this may be a read error. Other nucleotide sequences from this sample produce the same CDR3. Original methodology: Nucleated cell counts were estimated from reference gene primer amplification. The table came from immunoSEQ multiplex PCR; TCRdb's copy has only in-frame clones and leaves some out. That table furnishes V, J and clone size, whereas the DNA furnished D and trimming. The data hold 200,000 to 250,000 clones, with 82% observed a single time. This sample is part of a study of blood T cell repertoires in COVID-19. Study summary: The United States, Italy and Spain provided the acute and convalescent COVID-19 samples. The analysed material was cDNA or gDNA that came from T cells, B-cell-depleted T cells, or PBMCs.

It was during active infection that Seattle patients were enrolled and then longitudinally followed. CDR1 is SEHNR, CDR2 FQNEAQ, per germline (reference sequence). The CDR3 is 13 amino acids. V lost 5 bases and J lost 3; bases outside the gene matches: 4. This clonotype was sampled from a woman aged 70-85 years with COVID-19, enrolled during active disease. Sequenced sample: peripheral blood. The chain uses TRBV7-9 and TRBJ2-7, with 7 bases that match TRBD1. The chain's CDR3 is CASSLDRVYEQYF. DNA of the CDR3: TGTGCCAGCAGCCTAGACAGGGTCTACGAGCAGTACTTC.